Following are 4 T cell receptor beta chains from one sample sequenced in a study of T cells in Graves' hyperthyroidism and ophthalmopathy. TCR beta CDR3 sequences were amplified from RNA transcripts. When the TCR CDR3 underwent first-round RT-PCR, the HTBI primer set was used. Each CDR3 protein gets one entry after TCRdb re-called the multiplex PCR reads with MiXCR. The sample yields approximately 620,000 distinct CDR3 sequences, around 13% seen once. Sample: blood. All receptors come from a woman aged 25 to 39 with Graves' hyperthyroidism that later progressed to Graves' ophthalmopathy.

The chain has TRBV2 and TRBJ2-1; 8 bases align to TRBD2. J gave up 5 bases and V 6 bases, and 9 bases lay outside the gene matches. CDR3 size: 15 residues. CDR1 is SNHLY, CDR2 FYNNEI, per germline. CDR3 in DNA: TGTGCCAGCAGGGAAACTAGCGGTGCTAACAATGAGCAGTTCTTC. It encodes CASRETSGANNEQFF.

This clonotype was recorded a few times. This chain links TRBV3-1 with TRBJ2-1; the match to TRBD2 covers 9 bases. The CDR3 has 19 residues. Germline V lookup: CDR1 LGHDT, CDR2 YNNKEL (reference sequence). The J segment lost 0 bases and the V segment lost 4 bases, leaving 13 bases of the junction unmatched. The CDR3 region is CASSPPVGRREGSYNEQFF. CDR3 DNA sequence: TGTGCCAGCAGCCCGCCCGTTGGAAGGCGGGAGGGCTCCTACAATGAGCAGTTCTTC.

On this clonotype itself: Germline and junction disagree at one end, which may indicate a read error. The chain combines TRBV27 with TRBJ1-1; 8 nucleotides agree with TRBD1. Looked up from germline, CDR1 is MNHEY and CDR2 is SMNVEV (reference sequence). The length of the CDR3 is 14 residues. The CDR3 coding sequence is TGTGCCAGCAGTTTAACAGGGGGAGACACTGAAGCTGTCTTT. Translated, it gives CASSLTGGDTEAVF.

The V and J genes are TRBV28 and TRBJ2-2; D unclear. The ends were cut back, 7 bases at V and 0 bases at J, with 6 bases in the middle. Germline CDR1 MDHEN, CDR2 SYDVKM. The CDR3 is made up of 13 amino acids. The CDR3 DNA reads TGTGCCAGCATCACGACGAACACCGGGGAGCTGTTTTTT. Protein product: CASITTNTGELFF.